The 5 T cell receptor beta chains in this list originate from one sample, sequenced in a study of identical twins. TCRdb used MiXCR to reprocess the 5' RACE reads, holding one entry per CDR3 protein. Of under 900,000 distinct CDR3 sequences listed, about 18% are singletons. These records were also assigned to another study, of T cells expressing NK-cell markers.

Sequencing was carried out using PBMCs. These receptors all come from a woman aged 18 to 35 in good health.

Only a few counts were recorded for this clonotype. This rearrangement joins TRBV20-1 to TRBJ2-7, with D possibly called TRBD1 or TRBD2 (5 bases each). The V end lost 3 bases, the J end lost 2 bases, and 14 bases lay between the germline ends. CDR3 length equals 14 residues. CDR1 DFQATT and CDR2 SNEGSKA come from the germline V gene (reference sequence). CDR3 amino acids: CSASRGDHPYEQYF. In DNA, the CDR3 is TGCAGTGCTAGTCGAGGGGACCATCCCTACGAGCAGTACTTC.

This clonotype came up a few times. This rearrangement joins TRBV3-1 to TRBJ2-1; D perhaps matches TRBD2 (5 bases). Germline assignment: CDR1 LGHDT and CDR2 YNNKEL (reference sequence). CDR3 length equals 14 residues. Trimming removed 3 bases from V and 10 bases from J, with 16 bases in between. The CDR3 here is CASSQRSPAGEQFF. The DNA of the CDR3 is TGTGCCAGCAGCCAGCGCTCCCCCGCGGGCGAGCAGTTCTTC.

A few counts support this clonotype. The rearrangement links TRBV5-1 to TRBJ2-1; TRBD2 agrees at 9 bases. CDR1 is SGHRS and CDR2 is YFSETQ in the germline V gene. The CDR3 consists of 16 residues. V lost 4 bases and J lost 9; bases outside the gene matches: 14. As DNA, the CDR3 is TGCGCCAGCAGCCGCCCTAGCGGGGCAGTAGTTGGTGAGCAGTTCTTC. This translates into CASSRPSGAVVGEQFF. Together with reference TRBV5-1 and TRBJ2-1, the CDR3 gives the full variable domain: KAGVTQTPRYLIKTRGQQVTLSCSPISGHRSVSWYQQTPGQGLQFLFEYFSETQRNKGNFPGRFSGRQFSNSRSEMNVSTLELGDSALYLCASSRPSGAVVGEQFFGPGTRLTVL.

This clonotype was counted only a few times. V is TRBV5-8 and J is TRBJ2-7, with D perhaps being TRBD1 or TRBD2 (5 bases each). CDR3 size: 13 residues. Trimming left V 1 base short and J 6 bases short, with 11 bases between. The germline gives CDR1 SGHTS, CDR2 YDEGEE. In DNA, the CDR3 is TGTGCCAGCAGCTTGAAAGGGACGGCCGAGCAGTACTTC. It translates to CASSLKGTAEQYF.

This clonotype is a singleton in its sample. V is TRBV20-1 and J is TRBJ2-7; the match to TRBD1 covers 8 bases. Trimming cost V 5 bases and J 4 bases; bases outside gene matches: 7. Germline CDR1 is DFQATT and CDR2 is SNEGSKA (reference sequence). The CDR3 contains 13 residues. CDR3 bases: TGCAGTGCTTGGACAGGGAGTAGGTACGAGCAGTACTTC. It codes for CSAWTGSRYEQYF.